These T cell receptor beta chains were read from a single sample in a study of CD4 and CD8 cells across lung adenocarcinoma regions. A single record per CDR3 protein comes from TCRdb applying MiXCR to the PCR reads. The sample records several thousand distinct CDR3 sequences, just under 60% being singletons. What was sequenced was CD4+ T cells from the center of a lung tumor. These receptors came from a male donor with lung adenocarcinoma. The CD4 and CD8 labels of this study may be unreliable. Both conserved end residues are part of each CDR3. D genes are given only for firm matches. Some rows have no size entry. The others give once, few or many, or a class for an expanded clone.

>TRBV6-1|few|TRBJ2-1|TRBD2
CASSEASPWEGVLENEQFF
TGTGCCAGCAGTGAAGCGTCTCCTTGGGAGGGAGTTCTGGAGAATGAGCAGTTCTTC
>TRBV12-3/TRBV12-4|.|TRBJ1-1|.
CASSLSGWGISNTEAFF
TGTGCCAGCAGTTTATCGGGTTGGGGCATATCAAACACTGAAGCTTTCTTT
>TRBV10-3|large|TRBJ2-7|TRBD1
CAISGTGTVEYEQYF
TGTGCCATCAGTGGGACCGGGACAGTCGAGTACGAGCAGTACTTC
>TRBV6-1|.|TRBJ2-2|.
CASSAIWAVGNPGELFF
TGTGCCAGCAGTGCTATTTGGGCGGTTGGGAACCCCGGGGAGCTGTTTTTT
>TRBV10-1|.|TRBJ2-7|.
CASSRTRGYEQYF
TGCGCCAGCAGTAGAACCAGGGGCTACGAGCAGTACTTC
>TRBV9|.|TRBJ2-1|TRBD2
CASSVWGTSGYNEQFF
TGTGCCAGCAGCGTATGGGGGACTAGCGGTTACAATGAGCAGTTCTTC
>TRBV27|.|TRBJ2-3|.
CASSLGCYKDTQYF
TGTGCCAGCAGTCTGGGGTGTTACAAAGATACGCAGTATTTT
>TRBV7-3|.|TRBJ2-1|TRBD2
CASSRSGGPYNEQFF
TGTGCCAGCAGTCGCAGCGGGGGGCCCTACAATGAGCAGTTCTTC
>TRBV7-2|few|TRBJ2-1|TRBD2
CASSLTGTSGGSEQFF
TGTGCCAGCAGCTTAACCGGGACTAGCGGGGGGAGTGAGCAGTTCTTC
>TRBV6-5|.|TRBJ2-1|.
CASSSRRDFNNEQFF
TGTGCCAGCAGTTCGCGCCGGGACTTCAACAATGAGCAGTTCTTC
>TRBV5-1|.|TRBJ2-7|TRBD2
CAGSGGGGRDTQYF
TGCGCGGGCAGCGGGGGGGGGGGCCGGGATACGCAGTACTTC
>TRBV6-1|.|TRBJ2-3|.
CAAGPGAKITQYF
TGTGCCGCGGGGCCGGGAGCCAAAATTACGCAGTATTTC
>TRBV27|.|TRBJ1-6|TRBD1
CASSLYRGRDSPLHF
TGTGCCAGCAGTTTATACAGGGGTCGAGATTCACCCCTCCACTTT
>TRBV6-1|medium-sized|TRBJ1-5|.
CASRDKSNQPQHF
TGTGCCAGCAGGGACAAGAGCAATCAGCCCCAGCATTTT
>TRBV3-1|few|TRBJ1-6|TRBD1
CASSQADRANSPLHF
TGTGCCAGCAGCCAGGCGGACAGGGCTAATTCACCCCTCCACTTT
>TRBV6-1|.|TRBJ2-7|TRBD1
CASWDRVFEQYF
TGTGCCAGCTGGGACAGGGTCTTCGAGCAGTACTTC
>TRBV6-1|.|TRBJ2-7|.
CASRSRDAQYF
TGTGCCAGCAGAAGCAGGGACGCGCAGTACTTC
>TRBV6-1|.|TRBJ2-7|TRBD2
CASRAGTSGSAYEQYF
TGTGCCAGCAGGGCCGGGACTAGCGGGAGCGCCTACGAGCAGTACTTC
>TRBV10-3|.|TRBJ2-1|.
CAISGQGGSNEQFF
TGTGCCATCAGTGGACAGGGAGGGTCGAATGAGCAGTTCTTC
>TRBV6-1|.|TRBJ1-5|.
CASSLNGRQPQHF
TGTGCCAGCAGCCTGAACGGGCGGCAGCCCCAGCATTTT
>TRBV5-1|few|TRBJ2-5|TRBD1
CASSFWTGETQYF
TGCGCCAGCAGCTTCTGGACAGGGGAGACCCAGTACTTC
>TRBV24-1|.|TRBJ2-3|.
CATSDPLWSRGGTKDTQYF
TGTGCCACCAGTGACCCCCTTTGGTCTAGGGGGGGAACCAAAGATACTCAGTACTTT
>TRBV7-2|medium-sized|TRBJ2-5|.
CASSRSAGGETQYF
TGTGCCAGCAGCCGGTCTGCGGGCGGGGAGACCCAGTACTTC
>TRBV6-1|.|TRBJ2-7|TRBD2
CASKPGWGGSYEQYF
TGTGCCAGCAAGCCAGGTTGGGGGGGCTCCTACGAGCAGTACTTC
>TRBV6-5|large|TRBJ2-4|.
CASSYGLGKNIQYF
TGTGCCAGCAGTTATGGGCTAGGTAAAAACATTCAGTACTTC
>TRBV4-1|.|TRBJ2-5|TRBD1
CASSQDSIRGLQETQYF
TGCGCCAGCAGCCAAGATAGTATAAGGGGGCTCCAAGAGACCCAGTACTTC
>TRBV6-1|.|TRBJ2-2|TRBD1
CASSRDRKNTGELFF
TGTGCCAGCAGTCGGGACAGGAAAAACACCGGGGAGCTGTTTTTT
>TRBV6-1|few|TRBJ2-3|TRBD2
CASSEGGRARGTQYF
TGTGCCAGCAGTGAAGGCGGGAGGGCCCGAGGTACGCAGTATTTT
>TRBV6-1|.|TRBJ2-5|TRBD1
CASRDPGQGARETQYF
TGTGCCAGCAGGGATCCGGGACAGGGGGCGAGGGAGACCCAGTACTTC
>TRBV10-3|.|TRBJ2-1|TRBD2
CAIASGSPYEQFF
TGTGCCATCGCCAGCGGGAGCCCCTATGAGCAGTTCTTC
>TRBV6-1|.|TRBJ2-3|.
CASSAQADTQYF
TGTGCCAGCAGTGCCCAGGCAGATACGCAGTATTTT
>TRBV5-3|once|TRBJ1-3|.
CARSLEYRGNTIYF
TGTGCCAGAAGCTTGGAGTACAGGGGAAACACCATATATTTT
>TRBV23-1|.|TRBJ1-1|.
CARHPADSADRKSTRLFF
TGCGCCAGGCACCCGGCTGACAGTGCTGATCGGAAGAGCACACGTCTTTTCTTT